These T cell receptor beta chains were read from a single sample in a study of TIL therapy for anti-PD-1-resistant metastatic lung cancer. Using immunoSEQ multiplex PCR, the repertoire was profiled, and TCRdb retains in-frame clones only, with some absent. Of about 60,000 clones listed, 55% to 75% are singletons. Sequencing was performed on blood, taken at baseline. These TCRs come from a person between 25 and 79 years old with non-small cell lung cancer. CDR3s include the opening cysteine and the closing phenylalanine or tryptophan. The D gene is left open where the match is weak. Size is stated for part of the rows, as once, few or many counts, or as a class when the clone is expanded.

>few|NA|TRBV5-5|TRBJ2-3
CASSLKGGIDTQYF
TGTGCCAGCAGCTTGAAGGGGGGCATAGATACGCAGTATTTT
>NA|NA|TRBV19|TRBJ1-5
CASSIPQGSNQPQHF
TGTGCCAGTAGTATACCACAGGGTAGCAATCAGCCCCAGCATTTT
>NA|NA|TRBV4-1|TRBJ2-3
CASSQAGQGGGTQYF
TGCGCCAGCAGCCAAGCGGGCCAGGGGGGGGGTACGCAGTATTTT
>NA|NA|TRBV5-3|TRBJ2-1
CARSLNTQDSQRVSEQFF
TGTGCCAGAAGCCTTAATACCCAGGACAGTCAAAGGGTCTCTGAGCAGTTCTTC
>NA|TRBD2|TRBV7-9|TRBJ2-3
CASSLGPLAGGDTQYF
TGTGCCAGCAGCCTTGGGCCACTAGCGGGAGGAGATACGCAGTATTTT
>NA|TRBD1|TRBV5-1|TRBJ2-1
CASSDPQGDNEQFF
TGCGCCAGCAGCGACCCCCAGGGGGACAATGAGCAGTTCTTC
>few|TRBD2|TRBV19|TRBJ2-5
CASSIGGLAEETQYF
TGTGCCAGTAGTATAGGGGGACTAGCGGAAGAGACCCAGTACTTC
>NA|NA|TRBV5-5|TRBJ1-5
CASSLWGGEQPQHF
TGTGCCAGCAGCTTATGGGGAGGGGAACAGCCCCAGCATTTT
>few|NA|TRBV29-1|TRBJ2-5
CSVEDGGETQYF
TGCAGCGTTGAAGATGGGGGGGAGACCCAGTACTTC
>NA|NA|TRBV5-6|TRBJ2-4
CASSLAGSGVKGKNIQYF
TGTGCCAGCAGCTTGGCCGGCTCGGGCGTCAAGGGGAAAAACATTCAGTACTTC
>NA|NA|TRBV6-6|TRBJ1-4
CASSYDPGPTNEKLFF
TGTGCCAGCAGTTACGATCCGGGCCCCACTAATGAAAAACTGTTTTTT
>NA|TRBD2|TRBV11-3|TRBJ2-1
CASSLEQGGGYNEQFF
TGTGCCAGCAGCTTAGAGCAGGGCGGGGGCTACAATGAGCAGTTCTTC
>NA|NA|TRBV4-1|TRBJ1-2
CASSQLGSLNRYTF
TGCGCCAGCAGCCAACTCGGGTCCCTCAATCGCTACACCTTC
>NA|TRBD2|TRBV7-2|TRBJ2-5
CASSLVGTSVQETQYF
TGTGCCAGCAGCTTAGTAGGGACTAGCGTACAAGAGACCCAGTACTTC
>NA|TRBD2|TRBV5-1|TRBJ2-7
CASSSTSGSTYEQYF
TGCGCCAGCAGCTCGACTAGCGGTTCAACCTACGAGCAGTACTTC
>many|NA|TRBV9|TRBJ1-2
CASSVDIGPANYGYTF
TGTGCCAGCAGCGTAGATATTGGCCCAGCTAACTATGGCTACACCTTC
>NA|NA|TRBV7-9|TRBJ1-1
CASSLGRGAFF
TGTGCCAGCAGCTTGGGCCGCGGAGCTTTCTTT
>NA|NA|TRBV7-2|TRBJ2-6
CASRENGANVLTF
TGTGCCAGCAGGGAGAATGGGGCCAACGTCCTGACTTTC
>few|NA|TRBV4-1|TRBJ1-1
CASSHGGGRVSNTEAFF
TGCGCCAGCAGCCATGGCGGGGGCAGGGTTTCCAACACTGAAGCTTTCTTT
>NA|NA|TRBV18|TRBJ2-1
CASSQFGGDEQFF
TGTGCCAGCTCACAATTTGGGGGCGATGAGCAGTTCTTC
>NA|NA|TRBV20-1|TRBJ2-1
CSAPTYNEQFF
TGCAGTGCGCCGACCTACAATGAGCAGTTCTTC
>few|TRBD1|TRBV30|TRBJ1-1
CAWNRGLTEAFF
TGTGCCTGGAATAGGGGGCTGACTGAAGCTTTCTTT
>NA|NA|TRBV7-9|TRBJ2-3
CASSSSGLGNTDTQYF
TGTGCCAGCAGCTCGAGCGGGCTCGGAAACACAGATACGCAGTATTTT
>NA|NA|TRBV5-1|TRBJ1-2
CASSLAQGSNYGYTF
TGCGCCAGCAGCTTGGCCCAGGGAAGCAACTATGGCTACACCTTC
>NA|NA|TRBV7-9|TRBJ2-3
CASDQLRFGTDTQYF
TGTGCCAGCGACCAGCTAAGGTTTGGCACAGATACGCAGTATTTT
>NA|TRBD1|TRBV6-6|TRBJ1-1
CASSYTGGAEAFF
TGTGCCAGCAGTTATACAGGGGGGGCTGAAGCTTTCTTT
>NA|NA|TRBV2|TRBJ2-5
CASSETRLSAAGGTQYF
TGTGCCAGCAGCGAAACCCGACTCAGCGCGGCAGGCGGGACCCAGTACTTC
>NA|NA|TRBV20-1|TRBJ2-3
CSASGDTQYF
TGCAGTGCTAGTGGAGATACGCAGTATTTT
>NA|TRBD1|TRBV5-1|TRBJ2-2
CASSWAGGNTGELFF
TGCGCCAGCAGCTGGGCAGGGGGGAACACCGGGGAGCTGTTTTTT